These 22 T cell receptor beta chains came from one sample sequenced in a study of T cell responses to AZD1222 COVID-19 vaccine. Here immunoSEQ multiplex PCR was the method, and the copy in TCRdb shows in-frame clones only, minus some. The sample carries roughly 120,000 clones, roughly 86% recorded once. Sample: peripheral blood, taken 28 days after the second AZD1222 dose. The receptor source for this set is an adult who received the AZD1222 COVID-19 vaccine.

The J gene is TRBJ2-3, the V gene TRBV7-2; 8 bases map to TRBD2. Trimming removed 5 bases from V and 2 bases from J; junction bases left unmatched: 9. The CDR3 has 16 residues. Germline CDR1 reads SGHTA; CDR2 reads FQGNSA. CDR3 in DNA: TGTGCCAGCAGCGCGTTCGGTAGCGGGAACACAGATACGCAGTATTTT. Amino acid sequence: CASSAFGSGNTDTQYF.

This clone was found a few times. The CDR3 nucleotides are TGTGCCTGGAGTCGACTAGCGGGAGACGCCAATGAGCAGTTCTTC. Amino acid sequence: CAWSRLAGDANEQFF. The chain has TRBV30 and TRBJ2-1; 12 bases agree with TRBD2. The CDR3 has 15 amino acids. Germline lookup yields CDR1 GTSNPN and CDR2 SVGIG (reference sequence). Germline trimming cut 2 bases from V and 6 bases from J; bases unmatched to any gene: 5. The full variable domain, completed using reference TRBV30 and TRBJ2-1, is SQTIHQWPATLVQPVGSPLSLECTVEGTSNPNLYWYRQAAGRGLQLLFYSVGIGQISSEVPQNLSASRPQDRQFILSSKKLLLSDSGFYLCAWSRLAGDANEQFFGPGTRLTVL.

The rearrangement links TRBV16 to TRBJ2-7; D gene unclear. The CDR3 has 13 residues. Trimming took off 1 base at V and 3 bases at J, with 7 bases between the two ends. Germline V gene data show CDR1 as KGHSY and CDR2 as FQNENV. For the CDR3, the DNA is TGTGCCAGCAGCCAATATGGCGGCTACGAGCAGTACTTC. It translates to CASSQYGGYEQYF.

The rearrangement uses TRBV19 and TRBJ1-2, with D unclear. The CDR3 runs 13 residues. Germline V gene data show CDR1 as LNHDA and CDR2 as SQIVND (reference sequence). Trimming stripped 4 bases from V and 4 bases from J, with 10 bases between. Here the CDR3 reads CASSKRDAYGYTF. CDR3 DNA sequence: TGTGCCAGTAGTAAGCGGGATGCCTATGGCTACACCTTC.

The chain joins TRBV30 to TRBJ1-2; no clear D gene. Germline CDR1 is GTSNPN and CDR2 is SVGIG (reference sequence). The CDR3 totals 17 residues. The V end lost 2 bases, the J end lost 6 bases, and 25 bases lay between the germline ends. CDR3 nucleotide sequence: TGTGCCTGGAGTCCGTGGCAGGCAATTACTTCAATTCATGGCTACACCTTC. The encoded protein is CAWSPWQAITSIHGYTF.

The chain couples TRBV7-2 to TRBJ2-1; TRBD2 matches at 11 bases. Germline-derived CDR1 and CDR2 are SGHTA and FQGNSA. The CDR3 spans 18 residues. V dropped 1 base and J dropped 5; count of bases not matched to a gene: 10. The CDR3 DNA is TGTGCCAGCAGCTTAGAGTCTACTAGCGGGGGCCTAGACAATGAGCAGTTCTTC. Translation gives CASSLESTSGGLDNEQFF.

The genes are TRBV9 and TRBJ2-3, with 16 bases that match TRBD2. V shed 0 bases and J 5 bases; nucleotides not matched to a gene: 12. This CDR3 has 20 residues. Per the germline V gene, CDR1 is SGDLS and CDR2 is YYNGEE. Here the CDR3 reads CASSVGSGPGLAGGRDTQYF. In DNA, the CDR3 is TGTGCCAGCAGCGTAGGATCGGGGCCGGGACTAGCGGGGGGGAGAGATACGCAGTATTTT.

CDR3 in amino acids: CASRAEGERDTQYF. The CDR3 DNA follows: TGCGCCAGCAGGGCGGAAGGGGAACGAGATACGCAGTATTTT. V is TRBV10-2 and J is TRBJ2-3; D might be TRBD1 (5 bases). The CDR3 is made up of 14 amino acids. Trimming stripped 6 bases from V and 5 bases from J, with 15 bases between. The germline V gene has CDR1 WSHSY and CDR2 SAAADI.

The CDR3 sequence: CATSDFKDGYTF. The CDR3 DNA reads as TGTGCCACCAGTGATTTCAAGGATGGCTACACCTTC. The V call is TRBV24-1, the J call TRBJ1-2; D not resolved. Germline-derived CDR1 and CDR2 are KGHDR and SFDVKD. The V end was cut by 1 base, the J end by 6 bases, with 5 bases between. The CDR3 spans 12 residues.

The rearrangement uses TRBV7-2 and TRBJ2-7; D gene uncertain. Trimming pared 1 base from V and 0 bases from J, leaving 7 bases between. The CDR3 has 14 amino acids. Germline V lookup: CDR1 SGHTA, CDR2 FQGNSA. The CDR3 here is CASSLEQPSYEQYF. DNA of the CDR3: TGTGCCAGCAGCTTAGAGCAGCCCTCCTACGAGCAGTACTTC.

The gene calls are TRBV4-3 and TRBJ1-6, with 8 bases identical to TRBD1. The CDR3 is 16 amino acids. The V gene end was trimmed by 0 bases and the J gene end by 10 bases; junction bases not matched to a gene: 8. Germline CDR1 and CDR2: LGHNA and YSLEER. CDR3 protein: CASSQDGQGAQSPLHF. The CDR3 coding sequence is TGCGCCAGCAGCCAAGATGGCCAGGGGGCACAGTCACCCCTCCACTTT.

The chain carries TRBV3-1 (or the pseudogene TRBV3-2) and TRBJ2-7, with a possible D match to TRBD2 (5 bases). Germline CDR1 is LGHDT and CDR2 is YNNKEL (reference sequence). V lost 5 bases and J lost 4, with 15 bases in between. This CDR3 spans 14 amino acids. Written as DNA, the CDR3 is TGTGCCAGCAGCTATGGGCTAGCTGAGTACGAGCAGTACTTC. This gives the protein CASSYGLAEYEQYF.

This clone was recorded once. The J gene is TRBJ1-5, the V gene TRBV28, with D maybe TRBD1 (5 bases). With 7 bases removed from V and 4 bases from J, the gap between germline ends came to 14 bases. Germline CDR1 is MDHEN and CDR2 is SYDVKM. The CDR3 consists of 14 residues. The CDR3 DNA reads TGTGCCAGCAACCCGAGGTGGGGGAATCAGCCCCAGCATTTT. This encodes CASNPRWGNQPQHF.

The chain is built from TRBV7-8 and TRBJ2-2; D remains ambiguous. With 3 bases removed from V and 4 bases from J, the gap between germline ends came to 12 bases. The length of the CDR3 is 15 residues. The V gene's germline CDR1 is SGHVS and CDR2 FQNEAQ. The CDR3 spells CASSLGGVSTGELFF. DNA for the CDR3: TGTGCCAGCAGCTTGGGTGGGGTCAGCACCGGGGAGCTGTTTTTT.

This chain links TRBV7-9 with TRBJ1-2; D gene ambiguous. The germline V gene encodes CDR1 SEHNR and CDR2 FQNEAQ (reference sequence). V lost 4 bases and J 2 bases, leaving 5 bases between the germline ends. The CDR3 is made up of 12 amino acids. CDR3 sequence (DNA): TGTGCCAGCAGCTCGGGGAACTATGGCTACACCTTC. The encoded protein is CASSSGNYGYTF.

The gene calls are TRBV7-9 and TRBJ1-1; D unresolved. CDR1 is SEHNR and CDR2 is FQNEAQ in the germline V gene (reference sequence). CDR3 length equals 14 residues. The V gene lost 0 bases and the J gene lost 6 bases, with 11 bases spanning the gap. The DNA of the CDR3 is TGTGCCAGCAGCTTAGCGGTAAGAACCCCTGAAGCTTTCTTT. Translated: CASSLAVRTPEAFF.

The CDR3: CASSLAAGEAFF. Written as DNA, the CDR3 is TGTGCCAGCAGTTTAGCGGCCGGTGAAGCTTTCTTT. The V gene is TRBV12-3 or TRBV12-4, the J gene TRBJ1-1; D is undetermined. The CDR3 consists of 12 residues. Trimming removed 0 bases at V and 7 bases at J, with 6 bases between.

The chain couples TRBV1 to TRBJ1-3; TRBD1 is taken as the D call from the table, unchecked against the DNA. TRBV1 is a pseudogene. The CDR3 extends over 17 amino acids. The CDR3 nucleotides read TGCACCAGCAGCCAACAGGGGGCGCGGTTAACTGGAAACACCATATATTTT. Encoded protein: CTSSQQGARLTGNTIYF.

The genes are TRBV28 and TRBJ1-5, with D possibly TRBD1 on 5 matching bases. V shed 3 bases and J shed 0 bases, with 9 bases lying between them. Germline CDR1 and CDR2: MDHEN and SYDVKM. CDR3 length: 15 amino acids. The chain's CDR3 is CASSFGHDSNQPQHF. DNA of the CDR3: TGTGCCAGCAGTTTCGGACACGATAGCAATCAGCCCCAGCATTTT. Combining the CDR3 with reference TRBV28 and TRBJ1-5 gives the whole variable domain DVKVTQSSRYLVKRTGEKVFLECVQDMDHENMFWYRQDPGLGLRLIYFSYDVKMKEKGDIPEGYSVSREKKERFSLILESASTNQTSMYLCASSFGHDSNQPQHFGDGTRLSIL.

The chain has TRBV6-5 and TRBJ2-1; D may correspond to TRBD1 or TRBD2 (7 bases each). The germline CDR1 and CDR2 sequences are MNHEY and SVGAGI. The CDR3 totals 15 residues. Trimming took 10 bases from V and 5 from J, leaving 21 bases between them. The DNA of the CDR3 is TGTGCCACCCTCGGGGGGTCAGGGGGTAACAATGAGCAGTTCTTC. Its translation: CATLGGSGGNNEQFF.

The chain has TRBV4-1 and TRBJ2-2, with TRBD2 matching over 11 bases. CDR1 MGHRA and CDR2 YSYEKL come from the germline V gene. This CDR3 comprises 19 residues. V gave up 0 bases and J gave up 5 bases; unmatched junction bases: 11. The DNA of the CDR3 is TGCGCCAGCAGCCAAGAAACTCGTGGACTAGCGGGTGTGACCGGGGAGCTGTTTTTT. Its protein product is CASSQETRGLAGVTGELFF.

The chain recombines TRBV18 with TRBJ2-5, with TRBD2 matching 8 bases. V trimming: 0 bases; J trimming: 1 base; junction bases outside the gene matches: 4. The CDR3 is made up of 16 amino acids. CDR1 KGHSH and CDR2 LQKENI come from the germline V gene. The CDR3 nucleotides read TGTGCCAGCTCACCACCGTCCCGGGGGGGCCAAGAGACCCAGTACTTC. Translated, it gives CASSPPSRGGQETQYF.